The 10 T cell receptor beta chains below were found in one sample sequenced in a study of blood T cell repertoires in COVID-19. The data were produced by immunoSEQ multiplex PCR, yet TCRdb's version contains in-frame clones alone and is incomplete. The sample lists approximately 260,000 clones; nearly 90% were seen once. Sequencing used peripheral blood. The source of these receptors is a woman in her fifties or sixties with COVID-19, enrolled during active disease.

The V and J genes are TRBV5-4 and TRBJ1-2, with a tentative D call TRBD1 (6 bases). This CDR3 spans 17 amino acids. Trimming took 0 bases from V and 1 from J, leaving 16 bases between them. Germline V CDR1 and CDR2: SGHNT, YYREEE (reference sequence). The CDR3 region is CASSLARAGEFNYGYTF. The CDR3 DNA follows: TGTGCCAGCAGCTTGGCGAGGGCAGGGGAATTTAACTATGGCTACACCTTC.

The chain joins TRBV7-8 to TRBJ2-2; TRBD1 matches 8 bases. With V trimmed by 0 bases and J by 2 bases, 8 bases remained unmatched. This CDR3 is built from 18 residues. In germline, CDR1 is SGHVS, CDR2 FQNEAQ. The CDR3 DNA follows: TGTGCCAGCAGCTTAGCGCGGGCAGGGGGCCCCAACACCGGGGAGCTGTTTTTT. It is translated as CASSLARAGGPNTGELFF.

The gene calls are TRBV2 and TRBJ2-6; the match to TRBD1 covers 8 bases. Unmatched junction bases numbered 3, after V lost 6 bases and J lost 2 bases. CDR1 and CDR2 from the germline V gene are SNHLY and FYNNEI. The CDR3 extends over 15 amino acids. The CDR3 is CASRAGGAGANVLTF. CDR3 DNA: TGTGCCAGCAGGGCAGGGGGCGCTGGGGCCAACGTCCTGACTTTC. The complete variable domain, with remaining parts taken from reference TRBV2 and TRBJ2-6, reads EPEVTQTPSHQVTQMGQEVILRCVPISNHLYFYWYRQILGQKVEFLVSFYNNEISEKSEIFDDQFSVERPDGSNFTLKIRSTKLEDSAMYFCASRAGGAGANVLTFGAGSRLTVL.

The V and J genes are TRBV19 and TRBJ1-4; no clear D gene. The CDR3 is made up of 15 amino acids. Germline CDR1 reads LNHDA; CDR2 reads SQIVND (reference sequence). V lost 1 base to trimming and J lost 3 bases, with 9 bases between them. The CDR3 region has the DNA TGTGCCAGTAGTATAGGGCGGAACCCTAATGAAAAACTGTTTTTT. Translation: CASSIGRNPNEKLFF.

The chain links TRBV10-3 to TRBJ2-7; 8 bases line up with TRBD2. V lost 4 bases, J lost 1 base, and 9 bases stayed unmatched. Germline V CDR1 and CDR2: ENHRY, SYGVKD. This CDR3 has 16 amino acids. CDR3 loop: CAISGRGLGTSYEQYF. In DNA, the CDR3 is TGTGCCATCAGTGGACGGGGACTAGGGACGTCCTACGAGCAGTACTTC.

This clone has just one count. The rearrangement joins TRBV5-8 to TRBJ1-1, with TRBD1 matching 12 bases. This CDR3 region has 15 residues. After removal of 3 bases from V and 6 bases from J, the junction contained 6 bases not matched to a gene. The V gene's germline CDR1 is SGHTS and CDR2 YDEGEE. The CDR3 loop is CASSSGTGGGPEAFF. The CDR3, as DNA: TGTGCCAGCAGCTCCGGGACAGGGGGCGGCCCTGAAGCTTTCTTT.

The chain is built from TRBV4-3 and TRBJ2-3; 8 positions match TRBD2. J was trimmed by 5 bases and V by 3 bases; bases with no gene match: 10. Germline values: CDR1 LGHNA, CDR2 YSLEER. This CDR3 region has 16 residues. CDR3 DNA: TGCGCCAGCAGCCAGGACTGGCGGGGGGTTGGAGATACGCAGTATTTT. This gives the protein CASSQDWRGVGDTQYF.

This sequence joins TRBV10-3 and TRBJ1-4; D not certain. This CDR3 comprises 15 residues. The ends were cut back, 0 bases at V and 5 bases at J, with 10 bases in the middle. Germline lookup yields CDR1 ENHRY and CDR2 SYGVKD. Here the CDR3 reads CAISESNGSNEKLFF. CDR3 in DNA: TGTGCCATCAGTGAGTCGAACGGTTCAAATGAAAAACTGTTTTTT.

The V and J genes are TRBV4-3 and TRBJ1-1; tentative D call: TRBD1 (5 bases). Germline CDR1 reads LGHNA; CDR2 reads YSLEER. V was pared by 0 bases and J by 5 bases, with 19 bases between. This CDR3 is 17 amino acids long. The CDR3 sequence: CASSQDRGGPIGTEAFF. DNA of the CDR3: TGCGCCAGCAGCCAAGATCGGGGGGGTCCAATCGGGACTGAAGCTTTCTTT.

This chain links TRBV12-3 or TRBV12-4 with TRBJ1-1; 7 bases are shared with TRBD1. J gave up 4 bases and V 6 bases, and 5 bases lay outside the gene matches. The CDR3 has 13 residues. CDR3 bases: TGTGCCAGCAGCTGGACAGGAGGCACTGAAGCTTTCTTT. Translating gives CASSWTGGTEAFF.